The clone carrying this T cell receptor beta chain appeared once. The sample originates from a study of blood T cell repertoires in COVID-19. About the research overall: The United States, Italy and Spain supplied acute and convalescent COVID-19 samples. Sample material is recorded as cDNA or gDNA derived from T cells, B-cell-depleted T cells, or PBMCs.

Using immunoSEQ multiplex PCR, the repertoire was profiled, and TCRdb retains in-frame clones only, with some absent. Seen here are 62,000 or so clones, more than 80% observed once, and the top ten hold around 2.5%. Germline CDR1 is KGHSH and CDR2 is LQKENI. The CDR3 is 16 residues long. V was trimmed by 3 bases and J by 3 bases, leaving 17 bases between them. Sequenced input: peripheral blood. This sequence joins TRBV18 and TRBJ2-5; the D gene is possibly TRBD2 (5 bases). The TCR sequence derives from a man aged 50-59 years with acute or convalescent COVID-19. CDR3 sequence: CASSPPSGILKETQYF. In DNA, the CDR3 is TGTGCCAGCTCACCCCCTTCGGGGATCCTTAAAGAGACCCAGTACTTC.